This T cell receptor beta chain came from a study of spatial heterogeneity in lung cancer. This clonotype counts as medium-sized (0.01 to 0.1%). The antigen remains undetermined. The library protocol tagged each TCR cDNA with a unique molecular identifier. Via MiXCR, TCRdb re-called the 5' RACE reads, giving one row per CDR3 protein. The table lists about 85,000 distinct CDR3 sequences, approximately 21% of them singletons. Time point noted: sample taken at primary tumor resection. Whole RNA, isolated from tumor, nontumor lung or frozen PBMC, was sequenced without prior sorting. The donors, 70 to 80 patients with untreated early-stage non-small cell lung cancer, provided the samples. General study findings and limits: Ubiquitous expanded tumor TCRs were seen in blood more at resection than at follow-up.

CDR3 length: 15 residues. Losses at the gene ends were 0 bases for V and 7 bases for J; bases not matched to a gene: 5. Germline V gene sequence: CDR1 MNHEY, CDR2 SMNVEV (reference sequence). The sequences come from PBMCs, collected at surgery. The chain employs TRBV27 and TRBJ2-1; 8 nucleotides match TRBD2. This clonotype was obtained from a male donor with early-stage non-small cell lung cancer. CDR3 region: CASSLSDPSGNEQFF. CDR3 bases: TGTGCCAGCAGTTTATCCGATCCTAGCGGGAATGAGCAGTTCTTC.